This T cell receptor (beta chain) comes out of a study of long-term antiretroviral therapy in people with HIV. Germline loops: CDR1 LGHNA, CDR2 YNFKEQ. V shed 1 base, J shed 2 bases, and the junction held 9 bases outside the gene matches. The CDR3 is 17 residues long. Samples were assayed with immunoSEQ v3.0 at survey level. Sequencing was performed with immunoSEQ multiplex PCR; in TCRdb, only in-frame clones are kept and a portion is missing. The repertoire holds about 5,600 clones, with roughly 73% as singletons. This sample comprised unsorted PBMCs, obtained 1.8 years before starting antiretroviral therapy. The TCR comes from a man between 40 and 49 years old with HIV. The chain joins TRBV4-2 to TRBJ2-3, with TRBD2 identical over 7 bases. In DNA, the CDR3 is TGTGCCAGCAGCCAAGGTTCTAGCGGACTTTCCACAGATACGCAGTATTTT. Translating it yields CASSQGSSGLSTDTQYF.